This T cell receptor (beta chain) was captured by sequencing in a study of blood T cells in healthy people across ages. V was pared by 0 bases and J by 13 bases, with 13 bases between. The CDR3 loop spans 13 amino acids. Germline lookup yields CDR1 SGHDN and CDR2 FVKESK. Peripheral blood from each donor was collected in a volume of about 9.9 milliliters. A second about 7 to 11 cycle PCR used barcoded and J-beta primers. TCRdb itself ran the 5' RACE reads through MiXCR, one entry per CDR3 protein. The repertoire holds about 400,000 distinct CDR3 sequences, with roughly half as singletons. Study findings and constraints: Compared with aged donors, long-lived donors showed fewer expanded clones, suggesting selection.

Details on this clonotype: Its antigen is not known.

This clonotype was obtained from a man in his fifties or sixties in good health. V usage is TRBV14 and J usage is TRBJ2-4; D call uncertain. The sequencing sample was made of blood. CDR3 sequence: CASSQDRALQQYF. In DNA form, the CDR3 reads TGTGCCAGCAGCCAAGATCGGGCCCTCCAGCAGTACTTC.